This is a list of T cell receptor beta chains from one sample in a study of CD8+CD57+ T cells in acquired aplastic anemia. MiXCR was run by TCRdb on the reads, yielding one entry per CDR3 protein. In the table there are 150,000 or so distinct CDR3 sequences, about three fifths of which are singletons. Sequenced sample: sorted CD4+, CD8+, or CD8+CD57+ T cells (not recorded which) from PBMCs. The origin of the receptors is a human donor in good health. Both conserved end residues are trimmed from each CDR3. The order of the fields is J gene, V gene, D gene, CDR3 protein. The D gene is left open where the match is weak.

J gene: TRBJ2-3
V gene: TRBV7-2
D gene: NA
CDR3 protein: ASSLDPGRSTDTQY

J gene: TRBJ2-5
V gene: TRBV25-1
D gene: TRBD2
CDR3 protein: ASSEWLAGEETQY

J gene: TRBJ1-1
V gene: TRBV11-2
D gene: NA
CDR3 protein: ASSLAGITEAF

J gene: TRBJ2-5
V gene: TRBV30
D gene: NA
CDR3 protein: AWSWALGETQY

J gene: TRBJ1-5
V gene: TRBV7-8
D gene: NA
CDR3 protein: ASSLEPIQPQH

J gene: TRBJ1-4
V gene: TRBV3-1
D gene: NA
CDR3 protein: ASSLGRGEKLF

J gene: TRBJ1-1
V gene: TRBV10-3
D gene: NA
CDR3 protein: ATKEGWNTEAF

J gene: TRBJ2-2
V gene: TRBV15
D gene: NA
CDR3 protein: ATSLQTAGNTGELF

J gene: TRBJ2-1
V gene: TRBV5-8
D gene: NA
CDR3 protein: ALGYSQQF

J gene: TRBJ2-1
V gene: TRBV5-1
D gene: NA
CDR3 protein: ASSRRNEQF

J gene: TRBJ2-1
V gene: TRBV10-3
D gene: TRBD2
CDR3 protein: AISDPGLAGRNEQF

J gene: TRBJ2-5
V gene: TRBV20-1
D gene: TRBD1
CDR3 protein: SATSSTGQETQY

J gene: TRBJ2-7
V gene: TRBV7-4
D gene: NA
CDR3 protein: ASSPEREQY

J gene: TRBJ1-2
V gene: TRBV19
D gene: NA
CDR3 protein: ASSIEWLGASRGYT

J gene: TRBJ1-2
V gene: TRBV19
D gene: NA
CDR3 protein: ASSMPRLYGYT

J gene: TRBJ2-7
V gene: TRBV7-8
D gene: NA
CDR3 protein: ASSSEVRSPPYEQY

J gene: TRBJ2-7
V gene: TRBV5-6
D gene: TRBD2
CDR3 protein: TSSAGEGYEQY

J gene: TRBJ2-2
V gene: TRBV7-8
D gene: TRBD2
CDR3 protein: ASSLTGLAGGRDGELF

J gene: TRBJ2-7
V gene: TRBV20-1
D gene: NA
CDR3 protein: SASTGPSYEQY

J gene: TRBJ2-7
V gene: TRBV7-4
D gene: TRBD1
CDR3 protein: ASSRDRRSSYEQY

J gene: TRBJ1-5
V gene: TRBV7-8
D gene: NA
CDR3 protein: ASSPTAGEGNQPQH

J gene: TRBJ2-7
V gene: TRBV27
D gene: TRBD1
CDR3 protein: ASSRTGGYEQY

J gene: TRBJ1-5
V gene: TRBV4-1
D gene: NA
CDR3 protein: ASSQGPPGQGLTNQPQH

J gene: TRBJ2-7
V gene: TRBV9
D gene: NA
CDR3 protein: ASSLVSDRYEQY

J gene: TRBJ2-7
V gene: TRBV2
D gene: TRBD1
CDR3 protein: ASRETGRYEQY

J gene: TRBJ2-7
V gene: TRBV4-1
D gene: TRBD2
CDR3 protein: ASSQLIQAGGYEQY

J gene: TRBJ1-2
V gene: TRBV10-3
D gene: TRBD1
CDR3 protein: AITLDRDYGYT

J gene: TRBJ2-7
V gene: TRBV6-1
D gene: TRBD1
CDR3 protein: ASSEAAGQGVYEQY

J gene: TRBJ2-7
V gene: TRBV7-9
D gene: NA
CDR3 protein: ASSSPGVGEQY

J gene: TRBJ1-2
V gene: TRBV20-1
D gene: TRBD1
CDR3 protein: SADRVDGYT

J gene: TRBJ1-5
V gene: TRBV6-5
D gene: TRBD1
CDR3 protein: ASSEGQGNQPQH

J gene: TRBJ2-1
V gene: TRBV15
D gene: NA
CDR3 protein: ATSRDPGQRAQF

J gene: TRBJ2-1
V gene: TRBV9
D gene: TRBD2
CDR3 protein: ANTQGLAGSYNEQF

J gene: TRBJ1-1
V gene: TRBV2
D gene: NA
CDR3 protein: ASSATEAF

J gene: TRBJ2-7
V gene: TRBV27
D gene: NA
CDR3 protein: ASSRRGLYEQY

J gene: TRBJ2-7
V gene: TRBV7-8
D gene: TRBD1
CDR3 protein: ASSLGADRSDGSPYEQY

J gene: TRBJ2-7
V gene: TRBV6-8
D gene: NA
CDR3 protein: ASSYGAGVNEQY

J gene: TRBJ1-2
V gene: TRBV24-1
D gene: NA
CDR3 protein: ATSDSNKGGYT

J gene: TRBJ2-1
V gene: TRBV7-8
D gene: TRBD2
CDR3 protein: ASSLARQRGNNEQF

J gene: TRBJ2-2
V gene: TRBV5-1
D gene: TRBD1
CDR3 protein: ASSWGQGLTGELF

J gene: TRBJ1-6
V gene: TRBV25-1
D gene: NA
CDR3 protein: ASTTQGFFYSPLH

J gene: TRBJ2-7
V gene: TRBV5-8
D gene: NA
CDR3 protein: ASSFGTAAGYEQY

J gene: TRBJ1-1
V gene: TRBV9
D gene: NA
CDR3 protein: ASTTEGGNTEAF

J gene: TRBJ2-3
V gene: TRBV10-3
D gene: NA
CDR3 protein: AISEEVRADTQY

J gene: TRBJ2-7
V gene: TRBV24-1
D gene: NA
CDR3 protein: AISEWDATSYEQY

J gene: TRBJ1-2
V gene: TRBV7-2
D gene: NA
CDR3 protein: ASSRGRNYGYT